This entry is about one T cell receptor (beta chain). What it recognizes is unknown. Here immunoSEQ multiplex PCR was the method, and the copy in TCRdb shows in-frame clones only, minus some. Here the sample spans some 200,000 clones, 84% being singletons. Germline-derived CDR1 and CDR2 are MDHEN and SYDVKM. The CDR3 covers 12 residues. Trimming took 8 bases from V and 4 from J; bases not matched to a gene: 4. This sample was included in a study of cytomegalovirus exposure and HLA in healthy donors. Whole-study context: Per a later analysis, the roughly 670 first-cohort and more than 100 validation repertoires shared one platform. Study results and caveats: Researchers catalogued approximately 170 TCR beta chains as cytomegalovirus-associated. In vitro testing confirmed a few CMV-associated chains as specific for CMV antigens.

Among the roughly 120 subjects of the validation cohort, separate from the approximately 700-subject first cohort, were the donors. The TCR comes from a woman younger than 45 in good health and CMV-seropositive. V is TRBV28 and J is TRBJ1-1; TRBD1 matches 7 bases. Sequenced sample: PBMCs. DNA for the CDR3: TGTGCCAGCGTCTACAGGGGCACTGAAGCTTTCTTT. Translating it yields CASVYRGTEAFF.